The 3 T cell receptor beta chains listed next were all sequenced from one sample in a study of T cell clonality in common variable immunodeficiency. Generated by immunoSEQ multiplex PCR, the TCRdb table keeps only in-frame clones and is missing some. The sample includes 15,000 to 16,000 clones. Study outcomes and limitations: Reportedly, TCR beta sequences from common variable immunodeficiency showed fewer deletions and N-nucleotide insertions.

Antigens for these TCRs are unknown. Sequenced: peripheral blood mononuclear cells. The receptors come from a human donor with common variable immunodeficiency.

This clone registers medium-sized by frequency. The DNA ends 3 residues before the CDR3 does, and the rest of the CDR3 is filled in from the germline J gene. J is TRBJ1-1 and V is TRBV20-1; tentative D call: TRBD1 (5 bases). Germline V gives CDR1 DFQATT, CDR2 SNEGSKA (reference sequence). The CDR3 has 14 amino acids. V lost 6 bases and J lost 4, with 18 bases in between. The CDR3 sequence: CSAWRGLEGTEAFF. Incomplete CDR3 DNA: TGCAGTGCGTGGCGGGGCCTCGAGGGCACTGAA.

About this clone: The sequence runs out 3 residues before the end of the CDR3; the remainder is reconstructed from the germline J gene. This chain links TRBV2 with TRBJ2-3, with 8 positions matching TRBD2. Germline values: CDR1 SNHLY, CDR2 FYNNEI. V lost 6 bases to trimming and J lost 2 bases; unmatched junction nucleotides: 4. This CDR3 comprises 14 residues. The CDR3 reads CASSASGFTDTQYF. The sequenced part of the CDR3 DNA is TGTGCCAGCAGCGCTAGCGGGTTCACAGATACG. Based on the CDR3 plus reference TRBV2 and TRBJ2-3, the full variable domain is EPEVTQTPSHQVTQMGQEVILRCVPISNHLYFYWYRQILGQKVEFLVSFYNNEISEKSEIFDDQFSVERPDGSNFTLKIRSTKLEDSAMYFCASSASGFTDTQYFGPGTRLTVL.

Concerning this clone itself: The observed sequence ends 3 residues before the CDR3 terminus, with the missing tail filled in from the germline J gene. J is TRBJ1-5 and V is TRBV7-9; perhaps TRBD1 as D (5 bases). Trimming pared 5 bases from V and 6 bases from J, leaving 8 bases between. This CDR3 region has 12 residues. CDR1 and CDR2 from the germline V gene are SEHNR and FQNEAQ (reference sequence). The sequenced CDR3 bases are TGTGCCAGCAGCGACGGGGGTCAGCCC. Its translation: CASSDGGQP. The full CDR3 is CASSDGGQPQHF.